The source of this T cell receptor (beta chain) is a study of shared clonotypes between healthy human individuals. Concerning this clone: No antigen is known for it.

Germline V lookup: CDR1 LNHNV, CDR2 YYDKDF (reference sequence). The CDR3 has 14 residues. V lost 2 bases to trimming and J lost 6 bases; unmatched junction nucleotides: 1. Notes on the study in general: Sequencing depth was expected to affect clonotype sharing among donors. Clonotypes that were shared across a handful of donors made up approximately 5% of naive CD4 clonotypes. The study drew on few donors, limiting represented genetic and exposure-history diversity.

For sorted subsets, roughly 210 ng DNA per replicate equaled 30,000 or so T cell genomes. The assay was immunoSEQ multiplex PCR, and TCRdb's table has in-frame clones only and misses some. The data contain roughly 2,000,000 clones, approximately 92% of them singletons. Naive CD8 cells lacked CD45RO, underwent positive selection for CCR7 and left out terminally differentiated effector memory CD45RA+ cells. The material sequenced was naive CD8+ T cells from PBMCs. The receptor was derived from a man younger than 30 in good health. Some clones in this sample may be carry-over from other donors' samples. The V and J genes are TRBV15 and TRBJ1-4, with 9 bases aligning to TRBD1. The CDR3 DNA reads as TGTGCCACCAGCAGAAGGACAGGGGATGAAAAACTGTTTTTT. It encodes CATSRRTGDEKLFF.